The entry below describes one T cell receptor beta chain. The entry originates in a study of T-cell memory formation after mild COVID-19. Unmatched junction bases numbered 10, after V lost 1 base and J lost 1 base. The V gene's germline CDR1 is SGHAT and CDR2 FQNNGV. The CDR3 spans 18 residues. TCRdb re-called the 5' RACE reads with MiXCR, one entry per CDR3 protein. In the table there are about 130,000 distinct CDR3 sequences, more than 15% of which are singletons. This sequence was found in a man in his late teens or twenties who had mild COVID-19 (a few samples of this study predate the infection). Cell type and time point are not known. What was sequenced was PBMCs or a T cell subset sorted from them (not recorded which). The chain joins TRBV11-2 to TRBJ2-3, with 8 nucleotides matching TRBD1. CDR3: CASSLVGRSGGGTDTQYF. CDR3 nucleotides: TGTGCCAGCAGCTTAGTGGGAAGATCAGGGGGCGGCACAGATACGCAGTATTTT. The full variable domain, with the rest looked up from reference TRBV11-2 and TRBJ2-3, is EAGVAQSPRYKIIEKRQSVAFWCNPISGHATLYWYQQILGQGPKLLIQFQNNGVVDDSQLPKDRFSAERLKGVDSTLKIQPAKLEDSAVYLCASSLVGRSGGGTDTQYFGPGTRLTVL.